These 28 T cell receptor beta chains came from one sample sequenced in a study of blood T cells in healthy people across ages. Alongside a J-beta primer mix, a sample-barcoded 5' primer served in a second PCR lasting about 7 to 11 cycles. Each CDR3 protein gets one entry after TCRdb re-called the 5' RACE reads with MiXCR. The table has some 900,000 distinct CDR3 sequences, roughly 43% seen once. The specimen sequenced was blood. The receptor set was obtained from a man younger than 45 in good health.

V gene TRBV16 combines with J gene TRBJ2-3, with D possibly TRBD1 on 5 matching bases. Trimming left V 3 bases short and J 0 bases short, with 13 bases between. Germline CDR1 KGHSY, CDR2 FQNENV. The CDR3 sequence is 16 residues long. CDR3 residues: CASSHTRATSTDTQYF. In DNA, the CDR3 is TGTGCCAGCAGCCACACCAGGGCGACTAGCACAGATACGCAGTATTTT.

The rearrangement joins TRBV28 to TRBJ1-1; TRBD1 is a possible D gene (6 bases). Trimming pared 6 bases from V and 1 base from J, leaving 12 bases between. CDR1 is MDHEN and CDR2 is SYDVKM in the germline V gene. The CDR3 is 14 amino acids. In DNA form, the CDR3 reads TGTGCCAGCAGGGCAGGGGATAGGAACACTGAAGCTTTCTTT. Translating it yields CASRAGDRNTEAFF.

The chain recombines TRBV10-3 with TRBJ2-3; 10 bases map to TRBD2. The V gene end was trimmed by 3 bases and the J gene end by 0 bases; junction bases not matched to a gene: 0. The germline CDR1 and CDR2 sequences are ENHRY and SYGVKD. This CDR3 is 15 amino acids long. CDR3 in DNA: TGTGCCATCAGTGAAGCGGGGGGGAGCACAGATACGCAGTATTTT. Translation gives CAISEAGGSTDTQYF.

The V and J genes are TRBV5-1 and TRBJ2-4; TRBD2 matches 10 bases. The end of the DNA aligns better with TRBJ2-5, so the J call may be wrong. The CDR3 is 16 amino acids. Germline V lookup: CDR1 SGHRS, CDR2 YFSETQ. CDR3 sequence: CASSSAGLAVLETQYF. The CDR3, as DNA: TGCGCCAGCAGCTCGGCCGGACTAGCGGTTTTAGAGACCCAGTACTTC.

For this clonotype: A read error may produce the germline difference seen at one junction end. The chain combines TRBV7-9 with TRBJ2-3; D possibly matches TRBD1 or TRBD2 (6 bases each). The CDR3 runs 14 residues. Germline V gene data show CDR1 as SEHNR and CDR2 as FQNEAQ (reference sequence). CDR3 bases: TGTGCCAGCAGCTTACGGGGGCCGGAAGATGCGCAGTATTTT. It is translated as CASSLRGPEDAQYF.

The chain joins TRBV20-1 to TRBJ1-2; 9 positions agree with TRBD1. J lost 8 bases, V lost 3 bases, and 13 bases had no gene match. CDR1 is DFQATT and CDR2 is SNEGSKA in the germline V gene (reference sequence). The CDR3 covers 15 residues. The CDR3 DNA follows: TGCAGTGCTAGTCCCCCGACAGGGGGGGGCTACGGCTACACCTTC. It is translated as CSASPPTGGGYGYTF.

The chain carries TRBV27 and TRBJ2-7; D is unclear. Judging by the DNA end, TRBJ2-5 fits better; the J call may be wrong. This CDR3 region has 13 residues. CDR1 is MNHEY and CDR2 is SMNVEV in the germline V gene (reference sequence). The CDR3 region is CASSTNPFWTQYF. CDR3 nucleotides: TGTGCCAGCAGTACCAACCCCTTCTGGACCCAGTACTTC.

The chain recombines TRBV20-1 with TRBJ2-5, with TRBD2 matching over 10 bases. The V and J ends lost 6 bases and 11 bases, in that order; junction bases with no gene match: 21. The CDR3 is 16 amino acids. Germline V gene sequence: CDR1 DFQATT, CDR2 SNEGSKA (reference sequence). The CDR3: CSARAASGGVANEQYF. The CDR3 region has the DNA TGCAGTGCAAGGGCGGCTAGCGGGGGAGTCGCGAATGAGCAGTACTTC.

The chain has TRBV3-1 and TRBJ2-3, with D tentatively TRBD1 or TRBD2 (5 bases each). Deletions cut 8 bases from V and 2 bases from J, with 14 bases between. Germline CDR1 LGHDT, CDR2 YNNKEL (reference sequence). The CDR3 length is 14 residues. The CDR3: CASGPGLATDTQYF. CDR3 DNA sequence: TGTGCCAGCGGCCCAGGGCTAGCCACAGATACGCAGTATTTT.

Of note for this clonotype: This may stem from a read error, because a much larger clone lies one nucleotide away. The chain carries TRBV5-1 and TRBJ2-3; tentatively, D is TRBD2 (6 bases). Germline CDR1 and CDR2: SGHRS and YFSETQ. Trimming shortened V by 0 bases and J by 0 bases, and 8 bases separated the two germline ends. This CDR3 spans 15 amino acids. The CDR3 here is CASSLAGTSTDTQYF. The CDR3 DNA sequence: TGCGCCAGCAGCTTGGCCGGGACTAGCACAGATACGCAGTATTTT.

This clonotype occurred a few times. The chain combines TRBV20-1 with TRBJ2-3, with D uncertain. The CDR3 sequence is 12 residues long. Germline loops: CDR1 DFQATT, CDR2 SNEGSKA (reference sequence). V lost 6 bases and J lost 10, with 17 bases in between. CDR3 coding DNA: TGCAGTGCCCCTGCCTTGGGTATGGCGCAGTATTTT. Translated, it gives CSAPALGMAQYF.

The chain employs TRBV5-1 and TRBJ2-7, with a possible D match to TRBD1 (6 bases). The CDR3 consists of 17 residues. V lost 3 bases, J lost 2 bases, and 21 bases lay in between. Germline V gene lookup returns CDR1 SGHRS and CDR2 YFSETQ. The CDR3 bases are TGCGCCAGCAGCTATGAACTCCGGGACACCACCCCCTACGAGCAGTACTTC. This codes for CASSYELRDTTPYEQYF.

The rearrangement joins TRBV19 to TRBJ2-5, with TRBD1 matching 9 bases. Trimming cost V 7 bases and J 11 bases; bases outside gene matches: 14. The CDR3 is 14 residues long. CDR1 and CDR2 (germline): LNHDA, SQIVND (reference sequence). CDR3 sequence: CASKPDRGAYKQYF. CDR3 DNA sequence: TGTGCCAGTAAACCGGACAGGGGAGCCTACAAGCAGTACTTC.

The chain is built from TRBV4-1 and TRBJ2-5, with D perhaps matching TRBD2 (5 bases). The V gene lost 0 bases and the J gene lost 11 bases, with 13 bases spanning the gap. Germline assignment: CDR1 MGHRA and CDR2 YSYEKL. The length of the CDR3 is 13 residues. The CDR3 here is CASSQDFRGEQYF. CDR3 in DNA: TGCGCCAGCAGCCAAGATTTTCGGGGAGAGCAGTACTTC.

The chain is built from TRBV10-3 and TRBJ2-1; D not resolved. Germline CDR1 ENHRY, CDR2 SYGVKD. Trimming took 0 bases from V and 5 from J, leaving 14 bases between them. The CDR3 length is 16 residues. The CDR3 here is CAISESSGRTHNEQFF. The CDR3 DNA reads TGTGCCATCAGTGAGTCTTCGGGTCGGACGCACAATGAGCAGTTCTTC.

To note about this clonotype: A read error may produce the germline difference seen at one junction end. The J gene is TRBJ1-2, the V gene TRBV12-3 or TRBV12-4; the D is unclear. The CDR3 runs 13 residues. Written as DNA, the CDR3 is TGTGCCGGCAGTTCCCCCCGGGACTATGGCTACACCTTC. Translation gives CAGSSPRDYGYTF.

V is TRBV29-1 and J is TRBJ2-1; either TRBD1 or TRBD2 may supply D (5 bases each). The V end was cut by 4 bases, the J end by 0 bases, with 10 bases between. This CDR3 spans 14 amino acids. Germline V gives CDR1 SQVTM, CDR2 ANQGSEA. In DNA, the CDR3 is TGCAGCGTTGGGGGGATGTACTCCTACAATGAGCAGTTCTTC. Amino acids: CSVGGMYSYNEQFF.

J is TRBJ2-3 and V is TRBV28; 8 nucleotides match TRBD2. The CDR3 spans 16 residues. The V gene end was trimmed by 3 bases and the J gene end by 6 bases; junction bases not matched to a gene: 11. CDR1 is MDHEN, CDR2 SYDVKM, per germline. The CDR3 is CASSFAGRSSGDTQYF. The CDR3 nucleotides are TGTGCCAGCAGTTTTGCTGGCCGTTCTAGCGGGGATACGCAGTATTTT. The full variable domain, in which reference TRBV28 and TRBJ2-3 provide the parts outside the CDR3, is DVKVTQSSRYLVKRTGEKVFLECVQDMDHENMFWYRQDPGLGLRLIYFSYDVKMKEKGDIPEGYSVSREKKERFSLILESASTNQTSMYLCASSFAGRSSGDTQYFGPGTRLTVL.

This clonotype was observed many times. The chain combines TRBV20-1 with TRBJ2-5, with 12 bases fitting TRBD2. This CDR3 is built from 16 residues. The germline CDR1 and CDR2 sequences are DFQATT and SNEGSKA (reference sequence). V trimming: 6 bases; J trimming: 5 bases; junction bases outside the gene matches: 13. CDR3 amino acids: CSAPGLAGSSRETQYF. CDR3 bases: TGCAGTGCACCCGGACTAGCGGGGTCCTCCAGGGAGACCCAGTACTTC.

The chain couples TRBV2 to TRBJ2-6; 10 nucleotides match TRBD1. V was pared by 4 bases and J by 2 bases, with 5 bases of the junction left unmatched. Germline loops: CDR1 SNHLY, CDR2 FYNNEI. The CDR3 runs 17 residues. The CDR3 nucleotides read TGTGCCAGCAGTGTTTGGGACAGGGGAACTGGGGCCAACGTCCTGACTTTC. It specifies CASSVWDRGTGANVLTF.

The chain couples TRBV10-3 to TRBJ1-1; D call uncertain. Trimming removed 6 bases at V and 4 bases at J, with 15 bases between. The CDR3 loop spans 14 amino acids. The germline CDR1 and CDR2 sequences are ENHRY and SYGVKD. The CDR3 DNA is TGTGCCATCAGCCCCTCCCTGGGGAGCACTGAAGCTTTCTTT. This gives the protein CAISPSLGSTEAFF.

The V gene is TRBV6-5, the J gene TRBJ1-2; D might be TRBD1 (5 bases). Trimming removed 2 bases at V and 4 bases at J, with 11 bases between. Germline assignment: CDR1 MNHEY and CDR2 SVGAGI. This CDR3 has 14 residues. CDR3 nucleotides: TGTGCCAGCAGTTACCGAACGGGACTCTATGGCTACACCTTC. This codes for CASSYRTGLYGYTF.

The CDR3 nucleotides are TGTGCCAGCAGCCAAGATCGGGGACAGAACTACGAGCAGTACTTC. It specifies CASSQDRGQNYEQYF. This sequence joins TRBV4-2 and TRBJ2-7, with TRBD1 identical over 7 bases. The germline gives CDR1 LGHNA, CDR2 YNFKEQ. CDR3 length: 15 residues. V shed 0 bases, J shed 3 bases, and the junction held 5 bases outside the gene matches.

The chain has TRBV4-3 and TRBJ1-6; no definite D call. Trimming shortened V by 0 bases and J by 0 bases, and 15 bases separated the two germline ends. The CDR3 is 19 amino acids. CDR1 and CDR2 (germline): LGHNA, YSLEER. The CDR3 spells CASSQDQGLGSSYNSPLHF. The DNA of the CDR3 is TGCGCCAGCAGCCAAGATCAAGGGCTGGGAAGCTCCTATAATTCACCCCTCCACTTT.

The V gene is TRBV20-1, the J gene TRBJ2-3; D gene uncertain. Trimming shortened V by 5 bases and J by 8 bases, and 11 bases separated the two germline ends. CDR1 and CDR2 (germline): DFQATT, SNEGSKA (reference sequence). The CDR3 covers 11 residues. The CDR3 spells CSALWWGTQYF. The CDR3 coding sequence is TGCAGTGCTCTCTGGTGGGGTACGCAGTATTTT.

This clonotype was observed a handful of times. The chain has TRBV10-3 and TRBJ2-3; D possibly corresponds to TRBD1 (6 bases). CDR1 and CDR2 from the germline V gene are ENHRY and SYGVKD. V was clipped by 2 bases and J by 2 bases, with 11 bases between them. This CDR3 region has 15 residues. The CDR3 is CAISEPDRNTDTQYF. In DNA form, the CDR3 reads TGTGCCATCAGTGAGCCGGACAGAAACACAGATACGCAGTATTTT.

The gene calls are TRBV29-1 and TRBJ2-5; D unclear. Germline assignment: CDR1 SQVTM and CDR2 ANQGSEA. V was trimmed by 7 bases and J by 3 bases, leaving 21 bases between them. This CDR3 contains 15 residues. Here the CDR3 DNA reads TGCAGCGCGGTCCCAGTGGTTTCAGGAAAAGAGACCCAGTACTTC. Its translation: CSAVPVVSGKETQYF.

The chain carries TRBV6-5 and TRBJ2-1, with 9 positions matching TRBD2. CDR1 MNHEY and CDR2 SVGAGI come from the germline V gene. The junction had 6 bases not matched to a gene; V was cut back by 6 bases and J by 0 bases. This CDR3 region has 16 residues. The CDR3: CASSNVAGVSYNEQFF. Here the CDR3 DNA reads TGTGCCAGCAGCAACGTAGCGGGGGTCTCCTACAATGAGCAGTTCTTC.